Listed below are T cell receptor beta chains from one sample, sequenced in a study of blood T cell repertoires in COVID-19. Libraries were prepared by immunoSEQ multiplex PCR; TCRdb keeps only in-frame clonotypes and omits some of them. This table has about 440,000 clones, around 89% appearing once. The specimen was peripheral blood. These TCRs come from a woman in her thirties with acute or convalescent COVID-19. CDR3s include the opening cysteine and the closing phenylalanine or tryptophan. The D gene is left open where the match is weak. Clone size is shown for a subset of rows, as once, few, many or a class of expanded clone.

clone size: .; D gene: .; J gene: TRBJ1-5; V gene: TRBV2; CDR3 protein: CASSEALRGSQPQHF
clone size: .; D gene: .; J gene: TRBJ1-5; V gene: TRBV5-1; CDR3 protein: CASRTGQGQPQHF
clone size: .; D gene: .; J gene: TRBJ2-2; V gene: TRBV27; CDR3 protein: CASSPRGSNTGELFF
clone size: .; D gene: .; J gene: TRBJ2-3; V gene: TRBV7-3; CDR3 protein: CASSSGGARGSTDTQYF
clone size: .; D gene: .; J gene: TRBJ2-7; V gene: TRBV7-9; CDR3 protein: CASSLTEGAGEQYF
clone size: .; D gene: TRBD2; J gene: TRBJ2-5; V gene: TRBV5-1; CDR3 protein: CASSLAGAAGGRKTQYF
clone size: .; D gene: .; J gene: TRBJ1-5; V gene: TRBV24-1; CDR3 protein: CATSDNRKEIEPQHF
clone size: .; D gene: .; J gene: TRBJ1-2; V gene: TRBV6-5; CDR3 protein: CASRPAASGYTF
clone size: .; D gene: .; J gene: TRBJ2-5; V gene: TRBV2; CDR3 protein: CASTPRGARETQYF
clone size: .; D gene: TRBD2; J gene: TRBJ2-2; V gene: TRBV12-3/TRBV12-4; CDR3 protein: CASSFGGTGELFF
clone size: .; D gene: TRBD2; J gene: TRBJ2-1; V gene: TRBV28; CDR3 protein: CASGGLYNEQFF
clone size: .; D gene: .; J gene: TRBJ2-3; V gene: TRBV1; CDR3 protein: CTSPGTSGGGYETNTQYF
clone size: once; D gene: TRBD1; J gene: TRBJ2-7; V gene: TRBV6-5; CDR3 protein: CASSYSMTGSEQYF
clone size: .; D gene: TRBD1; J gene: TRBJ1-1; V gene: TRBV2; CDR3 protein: CASRTGGYVTTEAFF
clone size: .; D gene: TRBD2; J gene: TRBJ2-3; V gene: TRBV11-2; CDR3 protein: CASTFSGGPTDTQYF
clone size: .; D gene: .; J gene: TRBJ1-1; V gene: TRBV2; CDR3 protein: CASKTGGWDTEAFF